Listed below are T cell receptor beta chains from one sample, sequenced in a study of T cell repertoires in cytomegalovirus infection. MiXCR was run by TCRdb on the reads, yielding one entry per CDR3 protein. The table shows about 250,000 distinct CDR3 sequences, with about 15% occurring only once. Specimen: CD8+ T cells from PBMCs. All receptors come from a human donor in good health (CMV status not recorded). Some clones in this sample may be carry-over from other donors' samples. The CDR3 runs from the conserved cysteine through the conserved F or W. D genes are given only for firm matches. Rows may omit the clone size; those that give it use once, few, many or a size class.

>TRBV7-2|TRBJ2-4|TRBD1|many|14
CASSFRRQGEIQYF
TGTGCCAGCAGCTTTCGTAGACAGGGAGAAATTCAGTACTTC
>TRBV6-2/TRBV6-3|TRBJ2-5|-|many|15
CASSQSGGVGETQYF
TGTGCCAGCAGCCAAAGCGGAGGCGTCGGCGAGACCCAGTACTTC
>TRBV28|TRBJ2-7|TRBD1|-|14
CASSYPRQGYEQYF
TGTGCCAGCAGTTACCCAAGACAGGGCTACGAGCAGTACTTC
>TRBV6-2/TRBV6-3|TRBJ2-7|-|many|12
CASSYSVAGQYF
TGTGCCAGCAGTTACTCGGTTGCAGGGCAGTACTTC
>TRBV5-6|TRBJ1-1|-|-|16
CASSLDRSGRNTEAFF
TGTGCCAGCAGCTTGGATCGGTCAGGTCGGAACACTGAAGCTTTCTTT
>TRBV6-6|TRBJ2-3|-|many|12
CASGGLTDTQYF
TGTGCCAGCGGGGGCCTCACAGATACGCAGTATTTT
>TRBV11-2|TRBJ2-7|-|-|13
CASSLDLAGLKYF
TGTGCCAGCAGCTTAGACCTGGCGGGTCTGAAGTACTTC
>TRBV7-9|TRBJ1-1|-|few|17
CASSGAAGADSPPQAFF
TGTGCCAGCAGCGGGGCGGCAGGGGCGGACAGCCCCCCGCAAGCTTTCTTT
>TRBV29-1|TRBJ1-2|-|-|18
CSVEDRRSELVGNYGYTF
TGCAGCGTTGAAGATCGTCGTTCAGAGCTGGTTGGGAACTATGGCTACACCTTC
>TRBV20-1|TRBJ2-1|TRBD2|few|14
CSARVAGTYNEQFF
TGCAGTGCTAGAGTAGCGGGGACCTACAATGAGCAGTTCTTC
>TRBV7-6|TRBJ2-1|TRBD2|many|16
CASSLRDWGGYNEQFF
TGTGCCAGCAGCCTACGGGATTGGGGGGGGTACAATGAGCAGTTCTTC